The rows below give T cell receptor beta chains drawn from one sample of a study of blood T cell repertoires in COVID-19. Generated by immunoSEQ multiplex PCR, the TCRdb table keeps only in-frame clones and is missing some. The sample lists 240,000 or so clones; approximately 78% were seen once. Sequencing used peripheral blood. The receptor set was obtained from a woman younger than 30 with acute or convalescent COVID-19. The CDR3 runs from the conserved cysteine through the conserved F or W. A D gene is named only where the DNA matches it firmly. A row's size may be missing; if present it is once, few, many or a size class.

v_call,j_call,clone_size,d_call,cdr3_nt,cdr3_aa
TRBV19,TRBJ1-6,NA,TRBD1,TGTGCCAGTAGTTCCGACAGGGAAGTTTCACCCCTCCACTTT,CASSSDREVSPLHF
TRBV2,TRBJ1-4,NA,NA,TGTGCCAGCAGTGATGTGGGAGTGTGGGGTGAAAAACTGTTTTTT,CASSDVGVWGEKLFF
TRBV4-3,TRBJ2-2,NA,NA,TGCGCCAGCAGCCTTGGCGGGGAAACCGGGGAGCTGTTTTTT,CASSLGGETGELFF
TRBV5-5,TRBJ1-1,NA,TRBD1,TGTGCCAGCAGCTCACTTCAGGGGGTGAACACTGAAGCTTTCTTT,CASSSLQGVNTEAFF
TRBV6-5,TRBJ1-2,once,TRBD1,TGTGCCAGCAGTTTCGGACAGGGTGAGGGCTACACCTTC,CASSFGQGEGYTF
TRBV27,TRBJ1-1,NA,TRBD1,TGTGCCAGCAGTTTTACAGGGGGCGAGGGGACTGAAGCTTTCTTT,CASSFTGGEGTEAFF
TRBV6-5,TRBJ1-6,NA,NA,TGTGCCAGCAGTTACTCGCTCCAGGGTGCACCCCTCCACTTT,CASSYSLQGAPLHF
TRBV2,TRBJ1-1,NA,NA,TGTGCCAGCAGTGGGCAGGGTGGGACTGAAGCTTTCTTT,CASSGQGGTEAFF
TRBV6-2/TRBV6-3,TRBJ1-1,NA,NA,TGTGCCAGCAGCCGGGAAGGGGGAACGGCTGAAGCTTTCTTT,CASSREGGTAEAFF
TRBV2,TRBJ2-2,NA,NA,TGTGCCAGCAGTGAAGCGCCGTTCGGGACTTATGACACCGGGGAGCTGTTTTTT,CASSEAPFGTYDTGELFF
TRBV6-1,TRBJ1-6,NA,NA,TGTGCCAGCAGTGAATACGGGACGACAGGCACCCTCTCCTATAATTCACCCCTCCACTTT,CASSEYGTTGTLSYNSPLHF
TRBV19,TRBJ2-7,many,NA,TGTGCCAGTAGTATAGGCCTTCTGGGGGGAGCACCCTACGAGCAGTACTTC,CASSIGLLGGAPYEQYF
TRBV9,TRBJ1-2,NA,NA,TGTGCCAGCAGCGTACGAGCTGCTTCGGACTATGGCTACACCTTC,CASSVRAASDYGYTF
TRBV20-1,TRBJ2-1,NA,TRBD2,TGCAGTGCTAGTGGGGGACTAGCGGGAAGTTCCCCCTACAATGAGCAGTTCTTC,CSASGGLAGSSPYNEQFF
TRBV28,TRBJ1-1,NA,TRBD1,TGTGCCAGCAGTTTTAAGTCCGGGACAGGGGTACGAGAGCGGGAAGCTTTCTTT,CASSFKSGTGVREREAFF
TRBV10-2,TRBJ1-5,NA,NA,TGCGCCAGCAGTGAGGCAAACCAGGGGTATAGCAATCAGCCCCAGCATTTT,CASSEANQGYSNQPQHF
TRBV5-1,TRBJ2-1,NA,NA,TGCGCCAGCAGCTCCGGGGGTTTCGATGAGCAGTTCTTC,CASSSGGFDEQFF
TRBV7-9,TRBJ1-5,NA,NA,TGTGCCAGCAGCTCGGATCGATGGGTAGCAGATAGCAATCAGCCCCAGCATTTT,CASSSDRWVADSNQPQHF
TRBV27,TRBJ1-2,NA,NA,TGTGCCAGCAGTTCGTGGGGGGTTAACGGCTACACCTTC,CASSSWGVNGYTF
TRBV3-1/TRBV3-2,TRBJ1-2,NA,TRBD1,TGTGCCAGCAGCCAAAATCCGGGACAGGGCTTCTATGGCTACACCTTC,CASSQNPGQGFYGYTF
TRBV29-1,TRBJ2-2,NA,NA,TGCAGCGTGACACTGGCCGGGGAGCTGTTTTTT,CSVTLAGELFF
TRBV4-2,TRBJ2-1,NA,TRBD2,TGTGCCAGCAGCCAAGAGGGGACTAGCATGAATGAGCAGTTCTTC,CASSQEGTSMNEQFF
TRBV28,TRBJ2-4,NA,NA,TGTGCCAGCAGTCCGACGGGTTTTGGGGCCAAAAACATTCAGTACTTC,CASSPTGFGAKNIQYF
TRBV6-1,TRBJ2-2,NA,NA,TGTGCCAGCAGTGAAGCGCTATCGGAGGCCGGGGAGCTGTTTTTT,CASSEALSEAGELFF
TRBV28,TRBJ2-3,few,TRBD1,TGTGCCAGCAGTTTAAAGGGCTTAGGGACAGGGAGGGCAGATACGCAGTATTTT,CASSLKGLGTGRADTQYF
TRBV27,TRBJ1-2,NA,TRBD1,TGTGCCAGCAGTTTATATGGCCCCGGGACAGGGTATGGCTACACCTTC,CASSLYGPGTGYGYTF
TRBV4-3,TRBJ1-2,NA,TRBD1,TGCGCCAGCAGCCAAGATGGGACAGTAGGGAATGGCTACACCTTC,CASSQDGTVGNGYTF
TRBV12-3/TRBV12-4,TRBJ2-1,NA,NA,TGTGCCAGCAGTTTCGTGACTATGGGTGAGCAGTTCTTC,CASSFVTMGEQFF
TRBV7-2,TRBJ2-3,NA,NA,TGTGCCAGCAGCTTAAGATCTTTAGGGGCAGATACGCAGTATTTT,CASSLRSLGADTQYF
TRBV3-1/TRBV3-2,TRBJ2-7,NA,NA,TGTGCCAGCAGCCAGGCAGGCGAGCAGTACTTC,CASSQAGEQYF
TRBV14,TRBJ1-6,NA,NA,TGTGCCAGCAGCCCCCGGGACACAGGAAATTCACCCCTCCACTTT,CASSPRDTGNSPLHF
TRBV6-2/TRBV6-3,TRBJ1-6,NA,NA,TGTGCCAGCAGCGAACAATATTCACCCCTCCACTTT,CASSEQYSPLHF
TRBV4-3,TRBJ1-6,NA,NA,TGCGCCAGCAGCCAAGAGACGGAGAATTCACCCCTCCACTTT,CASSQETENSPLHF
TRBV3-1/TRBV3-2,TRBJ2-7,NA,NA,TGTGCCAGCAGGCTAGCGAGGGTTGACAACGAGCAGTACTTC,CASRLARVDNEQYF
TRBV19,TRBJ1-4,NA,NA,TGTGCCAGTAGCTCCTCAGGGGCAACTAATGAAAAACTGTTTTTT,CASSSSGATNEKLFF
TRBV9,TRBJ1-2,NA,NA,TGTGCCAGCAGCGTAGGACAGTCAAAACCTTGGGGCTACACCTTC,CASSVGQSKPWGYTF
TRBV4-3,TRBJ2-7,NA,NA,TGCGCCAGCAGCCTTGGGGCGGCGAGCTCCTACGAGCAGTACTTC,CASSLGAASSYEQYF
TRBV11-3,TRBJ2-1,NA,NA,TGTGCCAGCAGCTTTGGGGGGAGTCGGTCCTACAATGAGCAGTTCTTC,CASSFGGSRSYNEQFF
TRBV30,TRBJ1-3,NA,TRBD1,TGTGCCTGGGACAGGGGGTCCTCTGGAAACACCATATATTTT,CAWDRGSSGNTIYF
TRBV18,TRBJ1-1,few,NA,TGTGCCAGCTCAGGCGGGCGTTTTGAAGCTTTCTTT,CASSGGRFEAFF
TRBV7-9,TRBJ2-7,NA,NA,TGTGCCAGCAGCTCCTACCTCATTGGACAAGACTACGAGCAGTACTTC,CASSSYLIGQDYEQYF
TRBV2,TRBJ2-3,NA,TRBD2,TGTGCCAGCAGTGCGATTAGCGGGAAGACAGATACGCAGTATTTT,CASSAISGKTDTQYF
TRBV29-1,TRBJ2-3,NA,TRBD1,TGCAGCGTTGCCGACAGGGGGCATGCAGATACGCAGTATTTT,CSVADRGHADTQYF
TRBV7-2,TRBJ1-1,NA,NA,TGTGCCAGCAGCTTAGAACAGGGAGTGCCCCCTGAAGCTTTCTTT,CASSLEQGVPPEAFF
TRBV6-2/TRBV6-3,TRBJ1-5,NA,NA,TGTGCCAGCAGCGGACAGACTAGCAATCAGCCCCAGCATTTT,CASSGQTSNQPQHF
TRBV9,TRBJ2-7,NA,TRBD2,TGTGCCAGCAGCGTAGCCCGCGGGACTAGGGACGAGCAGTACTTC,CASSVARGTRDEQYF
TRBV29-1,TRBJ1-1,NA,NA,TGCAGCGTTGTTAGGCAGGGGATGAACACTGAAGCTTTCTTT,CSVVRQGMNTEAFF
TRBV11-2,TRBJ1-4,NA,NA,TGTGCCAGCAGCTTAGGGAGAACTACTAATGAAAAACTGTTTTTT,CASSLGRTTNEKLFF
TRBV19,TRBJ1-2,NA,NA,TGTGCCAGTACTCTTGGCTACACCTTC,CASTLGYTF
TRBV10-3,TRBJ2-7,NA,TRBD1,TGTGCCATCAGTGGGACAGGGTTGTCCTACGAGCAGTACTTC,CAISGTGLSYEQYF
TRBV6-5,TRBJ1-1,NA,NA,TGTGCCAGCAGTTATACAGGGCCAGAGGGGACTGAAGCTTTCTTT,CASSYTGPEGTEAFF
TRBV4-3,TRBJ2-5,NA,TRBD2,TGCGCCAGCAGCCAAGATGTGGGAGGGGTTCTTGAGACCCAGTACTTC,CASSQDVGGVLETQYF
TRBV27,TRBJ1-2,many,NA,TGTGCCAGCAGCCGACAGGCAACTATGGGCTACACCTTC,CASSRQATMGYTF
TRBV11-2,TRBJ2-7,once,TRBD1,TGTGCCAGCAGCTTCGGGACAGGTTACGAGCAGTACTTC,CASSFGTGYEQYF